Below, 11 T cell receptor beta chains from the same sample are listed, as sequenced in a study of cytomegalovirus exposure and HLA in healthy donors. PCR involved 60 Vbeta and 13 Jbeta primers. This table comes from immunoSEQ multiplex PCR, and its TCRdb copy is limited to in-frame clones, with some not included. Of around 120,000 clones in the sample, roughly 78% were seen once. Sequencing used PBMCs. The receptors come from a man aged 30 to 39 in good health and CMV-seronegative.

This clone has just one count. The chain combines TRBV7-9 with TRBJ2-2, with D perhaps matching TRBD2 (5 bases). CDR3 size: 17 residues. Germline V gene lookup returns CDR1 SEHNR and CDR2 FQNEAQ (reference sequence). The ends were cut back, 4 bases at V and 1 base at J, with 16 bases in the middle. DNA for the CDR3: TGTGCCAGCAGCTCCGGGGTGGTCGGAAAGAACACCGGGGAGCTGTTTTTT. This gives the protein CASSSGVVGKNTGELFF.

Regarding this clone: Other DNA sequences in the sample encode the same CDR3. The CDR3 sequence is CASSVGQGNTEAFF. The CDR3 nucleotides are TGTGCCAGCAGCGTAGGACAGGGGAACACTGAAGCTTTCTTT. The rearrangement uses TRBV7-9 and TRBJ1-1; 8 positions agree with TRBD1. V shed 5 bases, J shed 1 base, and the junction held 3 bases outside the gene matches. This CDR3 has 14 residues. CDR1 and CDR2 from the germline V gene are SEHNR and FQNEAQ (reference sequence).

The rearrangement uses TRBV5-6 and TRBJ2-1, with D unresolved. Trimming removed 0 bases from V and 6 bases from J, with 13 bases in between. Germline CDR1 reads SGHDT; CDR2 reads YYEEEE. The CDR3 contains 15 residues. CDR3 region: CASSLGSLSPNEQFF. The DNA of the CDR3 is TGTGCCAGCAGCTTGGGTTCTCTATCCCCCAATGAGCAGTTCTTC.

This clone was recorded once. V usage is TRBV27 and J usage is TRBJ2-7, with D perhaps matching TRBD2 (5 bases). The CDR3 runs 13 residues. Trimming pared 3 bases from V and 6 bases from J, leaving 12 bases between. Germline V gives CDR1 MNHEY, CDR2 SMNVEV (reference sequence). CDR3 sequence reads: CASSLNREFEQYF. The CDR3 nucleotides are TGTGCCAGCAGTTTGAATCGGGAATTCGAGCAGTACTTC.

CDR3: CASSLVGDFGNEQFF. Written as DNA, the CDR3 is TGTGCCAGCAGCTTAGTCGGGGACTTCGGCAATGAGCAGTTCTTC. The chain combines TRBV11-3 with TRBJ2-1; D perhaps matches TRBD2 (6 bases). V lost 1 base and J 6 bases, leaving 13 bases between the germline ends. Germline assignment: CDR1 SGHNT and CDR2 YENEEA. The CDR3 has 15 amino acids.

This chain joins TRBV7-8 and TRBJ1-4; the D gene is possibly TRBD1 (5 bases). Germline CDR1 is SGHVS and CDR2 is FQNEAQ. The germline V and J ends were trimmed by 1 base and 8 bases, with 14 bases remaining between them. The CDR3 spans 15 residues. CDR3 loop: CASSLDRVRGEKLFF. The CDR3, as DNA: TGTGCCAGCAGCTTAGATCGGGTGCGGGGGGAAAAACTGTTTTTT.

In this sample, this clone turned up a few times. V and J are TRBV10-2 and TRBJ2-3; a possible D gene is TRBD2 (5 bases). The CDR3 totals 10 residues. Germline-derived CDR1 and CDR2 are WSHSY and SAAADI. Trimming pared 10 bases from V and 6 bases from J, leaving 8 bases between. The CDR3 spells CAIKRDTQYF. Written as DNA, the CDR3 is TGCGCCATCAAGCGGGATACGCAGTATTTT.

The chain uses TRBV5-5 and TRBJ2-3; 8 bases agree with TRBD2. V gave up 4 bases and J gave up 4 bases; unmatched junction bases: 11. The CDR3 has 16 residues. Germline V gene lookup returns CDR1 SGHKS and CDR2 YYEKEE (reference sequence). Written as DNA, the CDR3 is TGTGCCAGCAGCCTTGTGAGCGGGAGTGGCCCAGATACGCAGTATTTT. This encodes CASSLVSGSGPDTQYF. Variable domain in full (rest from reference TRBV5-5 and TRBJ2-3): DAGVTQSPTHLIKTRGQQVTLRCSPISGHKSVSWYQQVLGQGPQFIFQYYEKEERGRGNFPDRFSARQFPNYSSELNVNALLLGDSALYLCASSLVSGSGPDTQYFGPGTRLTVL.

This clone was observed a handful of times. The chain couples TRBV4-2 to TRBJ2-1, with D perhaps matching TRBD2 (7 bases). The CDR3 loop spans 16 amino acids. Germline values: CDR1 LGHNA, CDR2 YNFKEQ. Deletions cut 0 bases from V and 6 bases from J, with 15 bases between. In DNA, the CDR3 is TGTGCCAGCAGCCAAGATCTGGTGGGGGGGCTCAATGAGCAGTTCTTC. Protein product: CASSQDLVGGLNEQFF.

The chain joins TRBV7-8 to TRBJ2-3; the match to TRBD1 covers 8 bases. Germline V gene sequence: CDR1 SGHVS, CDR2 FQNEAQ. V dropped 4 bases and J dropped 5; count of bases not matched to a gene: 2. This CDR3 has 13 amino acids. CDR3 residues: CASSWGQVDTQYF. Here the CDR3 DNA reads TGTGCCAGCAGCTGGGGACAGGTAGATACGCAGTATTTT.

V gene TRBV5-4 combines with J gene TRBJ2-7; 10 bases align to TRBD2. With V trimmed by 0 bases and J by 2 bases, 8 bases remained unmatched. The CDR3 runs to 17 residues. Germline V gene sequence: CDR1 SGHNT, CDR2 YYREEE (reference sequence). This chain's CDR3 is CASSLGPGTSATYEQYF. The CDR3 nucleotides read TGTGCCAGCAGCTTGGGCCCCGGGACTAGCGCAACCTACGAGCAGTACTTC.